This TCR beta chain was sequenced for a study of blood T cell repertoires in COVID-19. Authors' methods: Reference gene primer amplification gave estimated nucleated cell counts. Assay: immunoSEQ multiplex PCR; the TCRdb copy retains only in-frame clones and omits some. V, J and clone size are those of that table, while D and trimming were read from the DNA. The sample records tens of thousands of clones, 87% being singletons. Per germline, CDR1 MNHNS and CDR2 SASEGT. CDR3 size: 16 residues. The V end was cut by 2 bases, the J end by 4 bases, with 17 bases between. This receptor was taken from a woman aged 45 to 65 with acute or convalescent COVID-19. The chain has TRBV6-1 and TRBJ1-2; maybe TRBD1 (6 bases). The sample consisted of peripheral blood. The DNA for the CDR3 is TGTGCCAGCAGTGAATCGGCGATGGGGGCTGGCTATGGCTACACCTTC. Translated: CASSESAMGAGYGYTF.